The subject of this entry is one TCR beta chain. This receptor's antigen is unknown. Qualities for individual bases were not recorded, and no much larger clone is one base off. The cohort consisted of 600 to 700 healthy bone marrow donors. At the time of sampling, every cohort member was nominally healthy, though immune exposures that went unrecorded were likely present. The donor was CMV seronegative and belonged to the group of more than 300 seronegative cohort members. Every donor gave a peripheral blood sample, and the peripheral blood mononuclear cells from that sample were used for TCR beta sequencing. Genomic DNA was extracted from the blood cell samples with the Qiagen DNeasy Blood Extraction Kit. The data belong to a study of cytomegalovirus exposure and HLA in healthy donors (dated by TCRdb to between 2016 and 2019). Study-wide context: An earlier analysis of more than 550 of the donors reported 276 Gb of sequence data and 95 million to 120 million unique TCR beta sequences obtained from 180 million or so T cells. An early release covering roughly 600 HLA-typed donors comprised about 290 gigabases of sequencing data and tens of millions of unique TCR sequences. Of the roughly 400 genotyped donors, approximately 81% were placed in the genetic ancestry cluster associated with self-reported Caucasian donors. The study was designed to test whether signatures of past pathogen exposure could be identified by cataloging public T cell receptors. Using immunosequencing, the study profiled T cell repertoires from 500 to 800 subjects and related those repertoires to cytomegalovirus serostatus. Along with the approximately 700-subject first cohort, a separate validation cohort of over a hundred different subjects was used. The study combined high-throughput TCR immunosequencing, statistical association of individual TCRs with disease status, and machine learning to predict cytomegalovirus infection status. A later analysis re-examined previously published TCR beta repertoires from over 500 donors and added high-resolution HLA genotyping to investigate patterns of TCR occurrence. Rather than drawing on any new phenotypic data, the later analysis identified candidate immune exposures from TCR beta sequences and the way those sequences occurred across donors. An earlier analysis of a few hundred of the donors applied high-throughput TCR beta sequencing to assess whether each TCR beta V gene segment acted as functional or pseudogenic. Donor age, sex, ethnicity and CMV serostatus were compiled alongside the repertoire data. Genome-wide SNP genotypes for about 65% of the roughly 670 donors were used in a later genetic analysis, which treated that subset as a discovery cohort. Every repertoire in the discovery cohort had been generated on one and the same sequencing platform. Class I and class II HLA loci were covered by the typing at four-digit resolution. Typing coverage differed by locus: A, B, C, DRB1 and DQB1 were typed in roughly 629-640 donors, DQA1 in about 560, DPA1 in some 610, and DPB1 in 400 to 480. Several DR-DQ haplotypes were handled as single units for association and clustering because linkage in the cohort was strong. On average, around 230,000 unique TCR beta nucleotide sequences were sequenced per donor among 398 genotyped donors of the cohort, with roughly 18% of those sequences being non-productive. On the study overall, not on this receptor specifically: According to a later analysis, most CMV-associated TCR beta chains appeared to be HLA-restricted, and the HLA associations seemed to be driven largely by CMV exposure. A later analysis reported that several top co-occurrence clusters appeared linked to parvovirus B19, influenza, CMV and Epstein-Barr virus. Because the 87-base-pair reads could not distinguish some IMGT-functional V segments, including TRBV6-2 and TRBV6-3, those segments were excluded. A later genetic analysis reported fewer N-insertions in productive TCRs among donors in an Asian-associated ancestry cluster than the approximately 700-donor mean. V-gene and J-gene trimming of TCR beta chains was associated with a missense DCLRE1C variant in a later genetic analysis, and the association was replicated in an independent cohort. Immune exposure information for the cohort was limited to CMV serostatus. Specific HLA alleles were associated with over 15,000 TCR beta sequences at a false discovery rate of 0.05 in a later analysis. A further reported finding was that TCR beta sequences accurately predicted the HLA-A and HLA-B alleles for most subjects in the first cohort. Most TCR sequences were seen in very few donors, while some public TCRs were found in many individuals. A cluster of highly shared sequence variants was judged likely to represent a technical artifact of the sequencing pipeline. A later analysis found that TCR association rates varied across HLA loci, with DRB1 alleles showing the most associated TCRs and HLA-C alleles the fewest. Linkage disequilibrium might explain the correlated functional status among segregating V segments, but an unknown experimental factor could not be ruled out. A few of the identified cytomegalovirus-associated TCR beta chains were confirmed in vitro to be specific for cytomegalovirus antigens. The classifier was reported to diagnose cytomegalovirus status with high specificity and sensitivity in both the original and validation cohorts. Some 15 rarely observed V segments, including chromosome 9 orphons, were excluded from the earlier analysis of about 500 of the donors because counts were too low. In the study, roughly 160 TCR beta chains were listed as associated with cytomegalovirus. In this cohort, only TCR beta chains were sequenced, and detectable features were limited by the absence of alpha or paired-chain data. In an earlier analysis of some 500 of the donors, most TCR beta V segments appeared in productive rearrangements about 87% or about 30% of the time, broadly matching IMGT annotations. Presence/absence analyses assumed roughly uniform sequencing depth across donors, an assumption that may not hold. Assigning TCR associations to individual alleles was difficult when HLA alleles, especially DR and DQ, strongly co-occurred. Because HLA typing was unavailable for some donors at each locus, only the typed subset was used in association tests. In a later analysis, HLA-associated TCR beta chains showed more clonal expansion and lower generation probabilities than non-associated chains that were equally common. The authors suggested that the approach could potentially be generalized to other disease states and immunological phenotypes.

The library came from the immunoSEQ multiplex PCR assay. A mixture of 60 forward primers for TCR Vbeta segments and 13 reverse primers for TCR Jbeta segments was used in the multiplex PCR. The CDR3 region of rearranged TCR beta genes was amplified from genomic DNA with a multiplex PCR assay. Amplified TCR beta libraries were sequenced as 87-base-pair reads on the Illumina HiSeq System. Regarding the original processing steps: In a later analysis, 70 million to 95 million unique TCR beta chains were counted across the 650 to 750 repertoires, and around 11 million of these chains were shared by at least two donors. Raw reads were error-corrected and collapsed into unique sequences with a nearest-neighbor algorithm that merged closely related sequences to remove PCR and sequencing errors. To assign V, D and J gene segments, CDR3 sequences were aligned to IMGT reference sequences. For a sequence to be retained, at least a six-nucleotide match to both a V gene segment and a J gene segment was required. A rearrangement was called productive if the CDR3 had no stop codons and remained in frame with V and J, and every other rearrangement was called non-productive. CDR3 was defined by IMGT convention, running from the second conserved V-encoded cysteine to the conserved J-encoded phenylalanine. The earlier analysis of 500 to 650 of the donors excluded any sequence lacking an unambiguous match to a single V gene segment. In an earlier analysis of 587 of the donors, V segments were called functional above 56.7% productive rearrangements and were called segregating when the between-donor standard deviation exceeded 5%. To diagnose cytomegalovirus status from the catalog of TCR beta chain sequences, a statistical classification framework was built. V and J gene assignment, in a later analysis, came from comparing TCR nucleotide sequences with IMGT/GENE-DB human TR gene sequences. A later analysis assigned CDR3 sequences and most-parsimonious VDJ recombination scenarios with the TCRdist pipeline. A later analysis defined each TCR beta chain by its CDR3 amino acid sequence plus V-gene family, and excluded reads lacking a unique V-gene family. To address suspected cross-contamination and a sequencing artifact, a later analysis removed some 620 highly shared, low-generation-probability nucleotide sequences. A later analysis calculated a clonal expansion index for each public chain from normalized within-repertoire ranks of inferred template counts. In a later analysis, generation probabilities were computed with a VDJ recombination model fitted to out-of-frame rearrangements, and the resulting probabilities were checked against IGoR. In a later analysis, TCR-TCR, TCR-HLA and TCR-CMV co-occurrence was scored with hypergeometric tests, and a repertoire-size bias correction was applied to TCR pairs. To estimate false discovery rates, a later analysis permuted the HLA or CMV assignments 20 times. A later analysis grouped co-occurring TCRs with DBSCAN, adding TCRdist sequence similarity when clustering within HLA-allele-positive subsets. Repertoires with fewer than 30,000 or more than 120,000 public chains, plus five repertoires with anomalous nucleotide sharing, were excluded from co-occurrence clustering. The clones in this table, taken by TCRdb from immuneACCESS, are in-frame only. Not every clone is retained; where verified, under half of the shortfall comes from an unresolved V gene, and the cause of the rest is unknown. The DNA gave D and trimming, while V, J and clone size come from that table. The table for this sample lists 150,000 to 200,000 clones; around 80% of them were counted only once. The top ten clones comprise around 4.3% of the sample.

The CDR3 measures 18 amino acids from cysteine to phenylalanine. Left in the record is the CDR3 DNA by itself, 54 bases read in frame from the first base. At the junction V is shortened by 7 bases and J by 1 base, with 20 bases in between. Via the germline V gene, CDR1 is LGHNT and CDR2 FRNRAP. In this chain, TRBV12-5 is recombined with TRBJ2-6; the D gene is perhaps TRBD1, from 6 matching bases. Sample: PBMCs. The TCR comes from a man aged 30 to 45 in good health and CMV-seronegative. Here the CDR3 is given as CASVTGTLSLSGANVLTF. The DNA is TGTGCTAGTGTTACCGGGACACTCTCTCTTTCTGGGGCCAACGTCCTGACTTTC.